Sequencing of this T cell receptor (beta chain) was carried out in a study of blood T cell repertoires in COVID-19. Study in general: COVID-19 samples collected from the United States, Italy and Spain covered acute and convalescent phases. Sample material is recorded as cDNA or gDNA derived from T cells, B-cell-depleted T cells, or PBMCs.

V lost 5 bases to trimming and J lost 8 bases, with 13 bases between them. Germline V gene sequence: CDR1 SGHRS, CDR2 YFSETQ. The CDR3 length is 13 residues. Study processing details: Reference gene primer amplification gave nucleated cell count estimates. Sequencing used immunoSEQ multiplex PCR; TCRdb keeps in-frame clones, though not all of them. The D gene and trimming were derived from the DNA, and the V and J assignments and clone size from that table. This sample yields just under 35,000 clones, of which over 75% are seen a single time; 35% to 50% belongs to the top ten. The clonotype originates from a human donor in a cohort sampled during active COVID-19. Input material: peripheral blood. This chain joins TRBV5-1 and TRBJ2-2, with D unclear. The CDR3 bases are TGCGCCAGCAGTCGAACAGCCTCAGGGGAGCTGTTTTTT. It codes for CASSRTASGELFF.